This TCR beta chain was observed in a study of response to subunit inactivated influenza vaccine. The CDR3 is 13 amino acids. With 4 bases clipped from V and 3 bases from J, the junction kept 5 bases outside the gene matches. Germline V gives CDR1 SQVTM, CDR2 ANQGSEA. This clonotype was seen more than once but under ten times. Its target is unknown. Study observations and caveats: New T cells are recruited in small numbers by each seasonal influenza vaccination, according to the authors' suggestion.

TCRdb analysed the RT-PCR reads with MiXCR anew, one entry per CDR3 protein. This sample has over 650,000 distinct CDR3 sequences; approximately 17% occur once, and the top ten carry about a tenth. The clonotype originates from a man in his fifties who received an inactivated influenza vaccine. The chain is built from TRBV29-1 and TRBJ2-5, with 7 positions matching TRBD1. Source: PBMCs from blood, taken 5 days after vaccination. CDR3 in amino acids: CSVAGTAKETQYF. Here the CDR3 DNA reads TGCAGCGTTGCCGGGACAGCAAAAGAGACCCAGTACTTC.